The T cell receptor beta chain under discussion was sequenced for a study of neoadjuvant anti-PD-1 for oral cavity cancer. In the study overall: Patients without progression got a fourth dose around day 43. Overall study findings and caveats: Each response group had just three patients in TCR analyses.

Note on this clone: What it recognizes is unknown.

The CDR3 runs to 14 residues. From germline, CDR1 is SGDLS and CDR2 YYNGEE. V shed 4 bases and J shed 7 bases, with 18 bases lying between them. Clones were read by immunoSEQ multiplex PCR, and TCRdb kept only the in-frame ones, dropping some. Of around 37,000 clones in the sample, 38% were seen once. The time point denotes: after neoadjuvant nivolumab, at surgical resection. The rearrangement links TRBV9 to TRBJ2-7, with D possibly matching TRBD1 (7 bases). The sample consisted of tumor tissue, taken after nivolumab (anti-PD-1) treatment. The clonotype originates from a person aged 40 to 85 with oral cavity squamous cell carcinoma. CDR3 DNA: TGTGCCAGCAGCCCCAGAGACAGGGCGGGGGAGCAGTACTTC. As protein: CASSPRDRAGEQYF.